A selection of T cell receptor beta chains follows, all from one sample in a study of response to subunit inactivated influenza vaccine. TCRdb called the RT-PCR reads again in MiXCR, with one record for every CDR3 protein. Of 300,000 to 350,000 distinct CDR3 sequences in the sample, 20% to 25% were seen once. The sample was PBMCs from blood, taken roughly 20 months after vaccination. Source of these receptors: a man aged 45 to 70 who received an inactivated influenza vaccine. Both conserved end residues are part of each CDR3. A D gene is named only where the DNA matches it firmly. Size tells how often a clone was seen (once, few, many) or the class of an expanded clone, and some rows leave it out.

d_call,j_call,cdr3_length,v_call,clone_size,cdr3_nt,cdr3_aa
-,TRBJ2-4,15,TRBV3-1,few,TGTGCCAGCAGCCCAGGGGCTATAGCCAAAAACATTCAGTACTTC,CASSPGAIAKNIQYF
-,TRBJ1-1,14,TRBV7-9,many,TGTGCCAGCAGCTTAGCCAGGCCCGGGGCTGAAGCTTTCTTT,CASSLARPGAEAFF
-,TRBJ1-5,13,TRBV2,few,TGTGCCAGCTGCGGACAGCCGAATCAGCCCCAGCATTTT,CASCGQPNQPQHF
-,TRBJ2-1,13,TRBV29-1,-,TGCAGCGTTGATAAACGGAGCTACAATGAGCAGTTCTTC,CSVDKRSYNEQFF
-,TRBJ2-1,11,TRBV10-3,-,TGTGCCATCAGTGAGAGGCATGAGCAGTTCTTC,CAISERHEQFF
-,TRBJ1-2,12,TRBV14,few,TGTGCCAGCAGCCGGATCAACTATGGCTACACCTTC,CASSRINYGYTF
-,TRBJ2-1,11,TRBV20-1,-,TGCAGTGCTAGTTACAACCTCGAGCAGTTCTTC,CSASYNLEQFF
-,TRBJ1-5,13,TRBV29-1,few,TGCAGCGTGGTACAGGGCAGCAATCAGCCCCAGCATTTT,CSVVQGSNQPQHF
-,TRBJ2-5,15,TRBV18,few,TGTGCCAGCTCACCACAGTGGGGTCAGCAAGAGACCCAGTACTTC,CASSPQWGQQETQYF
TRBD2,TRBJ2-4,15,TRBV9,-,TGTGCCAGCAGCGCCGTAGCGGGAGCCAAAAACATTCAGTACTTC,CASSAVAGAKNIQYF
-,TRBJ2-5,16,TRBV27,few,TGTGCCAGCAGTTTATTTTTCGGAGGTTGGACAGAGACCCAGTACTTC,CASSLFFGGWTETQYF